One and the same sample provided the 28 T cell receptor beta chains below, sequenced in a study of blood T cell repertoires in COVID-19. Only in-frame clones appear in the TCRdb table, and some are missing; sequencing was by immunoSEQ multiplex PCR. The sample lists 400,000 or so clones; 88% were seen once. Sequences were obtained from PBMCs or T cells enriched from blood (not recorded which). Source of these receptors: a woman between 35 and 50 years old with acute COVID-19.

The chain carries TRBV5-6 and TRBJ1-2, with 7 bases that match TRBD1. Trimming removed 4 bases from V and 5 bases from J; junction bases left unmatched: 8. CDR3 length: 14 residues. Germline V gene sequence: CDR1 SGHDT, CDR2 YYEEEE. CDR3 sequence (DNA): TGTGCCAGCAGCGGGTGGGACAGACAATATGGCTACACCTTC. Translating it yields CASSGWDRQYGYTF.

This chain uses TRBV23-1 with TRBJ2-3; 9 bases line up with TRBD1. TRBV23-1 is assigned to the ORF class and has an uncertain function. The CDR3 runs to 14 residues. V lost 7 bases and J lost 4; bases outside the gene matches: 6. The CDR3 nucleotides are TGCGCCAGCATAGGACAGGGGAGAGCAGATACGCAGTATTTT. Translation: CASIGQGRADTQYF.

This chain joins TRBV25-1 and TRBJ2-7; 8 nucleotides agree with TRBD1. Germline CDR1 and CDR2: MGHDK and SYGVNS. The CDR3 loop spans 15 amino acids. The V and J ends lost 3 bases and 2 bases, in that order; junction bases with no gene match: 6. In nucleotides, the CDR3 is TGTGCCAGCAGTGATTACGAGGACAGGGCCTACGAGCAGTACTTC. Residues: CASSDYEDRAYEQYF.

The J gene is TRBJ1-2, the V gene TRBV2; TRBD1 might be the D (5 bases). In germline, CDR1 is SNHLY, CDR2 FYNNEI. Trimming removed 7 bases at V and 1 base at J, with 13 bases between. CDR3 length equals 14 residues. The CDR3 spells CASTLQEFNYGYTF. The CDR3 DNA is TGTGCCAGCACCCTACAGGAGTTTAACTATGGCTACACCTTC.

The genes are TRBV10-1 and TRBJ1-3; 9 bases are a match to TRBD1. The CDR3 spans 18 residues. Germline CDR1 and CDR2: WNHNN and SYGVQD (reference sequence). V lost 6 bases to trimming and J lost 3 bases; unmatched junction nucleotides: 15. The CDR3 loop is CASRTGTGKDWGGNTIYF. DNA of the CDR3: TGCGCCAGCAGAACCGGGACAGGGAAGGATTGGGGTGGAAACACCATATATTTT.

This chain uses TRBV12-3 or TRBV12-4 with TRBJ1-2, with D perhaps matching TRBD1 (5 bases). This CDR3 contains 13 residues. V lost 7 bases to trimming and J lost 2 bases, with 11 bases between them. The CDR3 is CASTYRLNYGYTF. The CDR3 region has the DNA TGTGCCAGCACCTACAGGCTGAACTATGGCTACACCTTC.

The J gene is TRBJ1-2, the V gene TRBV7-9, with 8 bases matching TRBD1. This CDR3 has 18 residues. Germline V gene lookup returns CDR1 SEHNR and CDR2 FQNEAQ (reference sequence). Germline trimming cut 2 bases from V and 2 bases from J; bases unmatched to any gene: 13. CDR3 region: CASSLSPRRTGRNYGYTF. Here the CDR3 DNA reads TGTGCCAGCAGCTTAAGTCCCCGACGGACAGGGCGAAACTATGGCTACACCTTC.

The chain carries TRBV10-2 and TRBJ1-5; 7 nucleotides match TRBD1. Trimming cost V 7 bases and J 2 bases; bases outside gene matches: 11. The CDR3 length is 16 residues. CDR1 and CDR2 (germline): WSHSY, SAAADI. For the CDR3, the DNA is TGCGCCAGCAACCCCCCTGACAGGGCTTGCAATCAGCCCCAGCATTTT. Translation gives CASNPPDRACNQPQHF.

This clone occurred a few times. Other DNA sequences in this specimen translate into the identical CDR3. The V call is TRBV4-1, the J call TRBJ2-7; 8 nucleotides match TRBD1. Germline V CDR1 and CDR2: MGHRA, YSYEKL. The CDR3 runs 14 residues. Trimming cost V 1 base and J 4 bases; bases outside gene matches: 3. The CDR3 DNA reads TGCGCCAGCAGCCAAGGCAGGGGGCCATACGAGCAGTACTTC. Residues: CASSQGRGPYEQYF.

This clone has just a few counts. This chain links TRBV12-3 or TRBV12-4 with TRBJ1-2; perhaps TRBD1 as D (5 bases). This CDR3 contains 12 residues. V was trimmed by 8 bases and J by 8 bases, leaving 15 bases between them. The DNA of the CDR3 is TGTGCCAGCTCACCGGGACTTGGAGGCTACACCTTC. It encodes CASSPGLGGYTF.

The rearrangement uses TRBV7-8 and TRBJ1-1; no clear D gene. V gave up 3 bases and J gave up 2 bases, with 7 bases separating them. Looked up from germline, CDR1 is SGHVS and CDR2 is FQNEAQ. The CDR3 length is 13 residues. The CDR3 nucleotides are TGTGCCAGCAGCTTTGGCAGAAACACTGAAGCTTTCTTT. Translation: CASSFGRNTEAFF. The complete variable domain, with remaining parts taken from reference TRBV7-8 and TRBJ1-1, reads GAGVSQSPRYKVAKRGQDVALRCDPISGHVSLFWYQQALGQGPEFLTYFQNEAQLDKSGLPSDRFFAERPEGSVSTLKIQRTQQEDSAVYLCASSFGRNTEAFFGQGTRLTVV.

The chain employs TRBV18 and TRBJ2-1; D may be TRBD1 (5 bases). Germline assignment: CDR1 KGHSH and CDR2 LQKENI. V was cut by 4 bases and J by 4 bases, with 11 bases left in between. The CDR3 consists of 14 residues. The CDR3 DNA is TGTGCCAGCTCACAACTACAGGAGTACAATGAGCAGTTCTTC. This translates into CASSQLQEYNEQFF.

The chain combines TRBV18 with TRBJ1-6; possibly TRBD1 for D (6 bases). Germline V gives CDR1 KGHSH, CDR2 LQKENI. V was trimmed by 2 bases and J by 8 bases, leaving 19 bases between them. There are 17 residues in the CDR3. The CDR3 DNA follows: TGTGCCAGCTCACCATACAGGGCGCCAGGGAAGGATTCACCCCTCCACTTT. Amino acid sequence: CASSPYRAPGKDSPLHF.

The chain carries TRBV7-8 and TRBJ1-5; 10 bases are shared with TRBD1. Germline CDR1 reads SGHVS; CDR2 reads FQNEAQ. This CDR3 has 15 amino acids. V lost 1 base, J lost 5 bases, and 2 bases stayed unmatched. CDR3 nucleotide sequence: TGTGCCAGCAGCTTAGAGACAGGGGGCCATCAGCCCCAGCATTTT. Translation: CASSLETGGHQPQHF.

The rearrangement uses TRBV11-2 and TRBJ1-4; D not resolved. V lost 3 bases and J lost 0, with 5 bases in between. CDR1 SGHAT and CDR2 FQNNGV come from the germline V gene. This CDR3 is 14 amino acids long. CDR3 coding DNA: TGTGCCAGCAGCTTCCAGGCAACTAATGAAAAACTGTTTTTT. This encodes CASSFQATNEKLFF.

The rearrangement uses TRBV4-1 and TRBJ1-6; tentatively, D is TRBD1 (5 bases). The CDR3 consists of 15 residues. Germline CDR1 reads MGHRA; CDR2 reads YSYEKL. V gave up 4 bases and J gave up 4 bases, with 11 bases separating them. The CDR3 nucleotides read TGCGCCAGCAGCCCAGACCCAGGGTATAATTCACCCCTCCACTTT. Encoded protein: CASSPDPGYNSPLHF.

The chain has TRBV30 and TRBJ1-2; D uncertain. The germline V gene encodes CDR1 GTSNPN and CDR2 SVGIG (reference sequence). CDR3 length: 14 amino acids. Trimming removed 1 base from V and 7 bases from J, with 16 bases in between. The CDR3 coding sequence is TGTGCCTGGAGTGAACACTATGACCGTGGTGGCTACACCTTC. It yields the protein CAWSEHYDRGGYTF.

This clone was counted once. CDR3 region: CASSQGGGASGELFF. The CDR3 DNA is TGTGCCAGCAGCCAAGGGGGCGGGGCTTCCGGGGAGCTGTTTTTT. This rearrangement joins TRBV3-1 (or the pseudogene TRBV3-2) to TRBJ2-2, with D possibly TRBD2 on 6 matching bases. Per germline, CDR1 LGHDT and CDR2 YNNKEL (reference sequence). The CDR3 covers 15 residues. Trimming took off 1 base at V and 6 bases at J, with 12 bases between the two ends.

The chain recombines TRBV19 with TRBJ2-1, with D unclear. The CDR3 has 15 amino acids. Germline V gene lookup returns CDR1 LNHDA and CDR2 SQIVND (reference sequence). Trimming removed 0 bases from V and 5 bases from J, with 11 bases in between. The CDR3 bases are TGTGCCAGTAGTATAGATCATGGCCCGCACAATGAGCAGTTCTTC. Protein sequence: CASSIDHGPHNEQFF.

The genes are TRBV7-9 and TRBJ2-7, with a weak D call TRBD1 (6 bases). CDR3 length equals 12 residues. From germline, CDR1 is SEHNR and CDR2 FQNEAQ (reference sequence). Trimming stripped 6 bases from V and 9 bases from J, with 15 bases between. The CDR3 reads CASRIPGDGQYF. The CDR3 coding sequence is TGTGCCAGCAGAATACCAGGGGATGGGCAGTACTTC.

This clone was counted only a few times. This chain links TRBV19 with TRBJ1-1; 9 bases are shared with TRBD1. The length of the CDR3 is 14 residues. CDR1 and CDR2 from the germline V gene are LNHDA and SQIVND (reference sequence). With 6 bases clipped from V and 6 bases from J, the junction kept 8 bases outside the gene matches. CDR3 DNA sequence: TGTGCCAGTAGGACACAGGGGGCAATACCTGAAGCTTTCTTT. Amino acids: CASRTQGAIPEAFF.

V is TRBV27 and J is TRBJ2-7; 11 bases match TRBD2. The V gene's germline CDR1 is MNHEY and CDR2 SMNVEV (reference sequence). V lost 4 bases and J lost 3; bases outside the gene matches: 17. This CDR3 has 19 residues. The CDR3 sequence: CASSSADRPGLADIYEQYF. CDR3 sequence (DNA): TGTGCCAGCAGTTCCGCGGACAGACCGGGACTAGCGGATATCTACGAGCAGTACTTC.

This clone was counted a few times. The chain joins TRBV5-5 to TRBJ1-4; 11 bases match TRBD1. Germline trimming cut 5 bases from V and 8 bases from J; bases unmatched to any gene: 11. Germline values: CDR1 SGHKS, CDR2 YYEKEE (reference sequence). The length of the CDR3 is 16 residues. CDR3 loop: CASRERSGQGDEKLFF. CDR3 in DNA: TGTGCCAGCAGAGAGCGATCGGGACAGGGGGACGAAAAACTGTTTTTT.

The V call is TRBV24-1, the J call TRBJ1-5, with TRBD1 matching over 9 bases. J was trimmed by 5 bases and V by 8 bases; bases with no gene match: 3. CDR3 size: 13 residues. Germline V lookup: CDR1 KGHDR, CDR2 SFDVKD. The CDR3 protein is CATTDRGDQPQHF. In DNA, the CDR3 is TGTGCCACCACGGACAGGGGAGATCAGCCCCAGCATTTT.

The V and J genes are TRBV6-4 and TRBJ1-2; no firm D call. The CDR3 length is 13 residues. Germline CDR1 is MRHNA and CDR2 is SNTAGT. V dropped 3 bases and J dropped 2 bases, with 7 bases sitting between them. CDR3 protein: CASSETPNYGYTF. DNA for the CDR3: TGTGCCAGCAGTGAAACACCCAACTATGGCTACACCTTC.

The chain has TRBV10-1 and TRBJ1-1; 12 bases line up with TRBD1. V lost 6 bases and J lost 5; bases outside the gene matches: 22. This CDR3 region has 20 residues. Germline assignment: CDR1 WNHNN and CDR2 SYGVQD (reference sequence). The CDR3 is CASSAGDRGRRGQGSTEAFF. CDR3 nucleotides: TGCGCCAGCAGCGCCGGGGACAGGGGGCGCCGGGGTCAAGGGTCAACTGAAGCTTTCTTT.

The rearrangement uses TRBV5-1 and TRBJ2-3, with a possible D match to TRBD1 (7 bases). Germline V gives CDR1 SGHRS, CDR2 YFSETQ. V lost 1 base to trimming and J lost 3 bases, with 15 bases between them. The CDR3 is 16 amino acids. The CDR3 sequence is CASSLRVRGVTDTQYF. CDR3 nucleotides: TGCGCCAGCAGCTTGAGAGTCAGGGGGGTGACAGATACGCAGTATTTT. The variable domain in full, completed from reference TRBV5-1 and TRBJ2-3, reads KAGVTQTPRYLIKTRGQQVTLSCSPISGHRSVSWYQQTPGQGLQFLFEYFSETQRNKGNFPGRFSGRQFSNSRSEMNVSTLELGDSALYLCASSLRVRGVTDTQYFGPGTRLTVL.

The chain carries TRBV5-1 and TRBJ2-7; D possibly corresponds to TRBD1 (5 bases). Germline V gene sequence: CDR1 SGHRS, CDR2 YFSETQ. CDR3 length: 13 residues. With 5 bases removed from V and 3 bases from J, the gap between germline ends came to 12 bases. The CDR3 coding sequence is TGCGCCAGCAGTGGGGCAGCCTACTACGAGCAGTACTTC. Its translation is CASSGAAYYEQYF.